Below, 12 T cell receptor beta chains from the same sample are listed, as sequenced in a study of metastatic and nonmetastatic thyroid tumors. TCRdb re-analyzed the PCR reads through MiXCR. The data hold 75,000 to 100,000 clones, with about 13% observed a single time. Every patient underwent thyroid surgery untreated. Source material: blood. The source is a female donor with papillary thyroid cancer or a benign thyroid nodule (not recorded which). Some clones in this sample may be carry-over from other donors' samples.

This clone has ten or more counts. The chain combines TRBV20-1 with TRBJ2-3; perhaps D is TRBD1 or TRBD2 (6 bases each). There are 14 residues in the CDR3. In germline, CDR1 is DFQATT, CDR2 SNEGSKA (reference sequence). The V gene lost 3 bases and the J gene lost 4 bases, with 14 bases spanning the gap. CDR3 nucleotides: TGCAGTGCTAGCCGGGGGCGATTAGCAGATACGCAGTATTTT. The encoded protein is CSASRGRLADTQYF.

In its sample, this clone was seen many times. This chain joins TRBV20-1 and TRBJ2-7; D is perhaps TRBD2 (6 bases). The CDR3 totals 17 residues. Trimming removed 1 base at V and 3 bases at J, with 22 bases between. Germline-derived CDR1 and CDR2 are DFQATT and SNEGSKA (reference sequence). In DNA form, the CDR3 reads TGCAGTGCTAGAGTCCGGATAGCGGTCAGGGCGGGCTACGAGCAGTACTTC. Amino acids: CSARVRIAVRAGYEQYF.

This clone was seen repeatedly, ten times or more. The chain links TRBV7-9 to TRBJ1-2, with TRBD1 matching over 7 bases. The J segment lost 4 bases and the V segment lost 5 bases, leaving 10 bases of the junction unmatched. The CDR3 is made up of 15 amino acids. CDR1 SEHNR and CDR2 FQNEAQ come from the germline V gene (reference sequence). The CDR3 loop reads CASSKGAGGTYGYTF. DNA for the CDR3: TGTGCCAGCAGCAAGGGGGCAGGGGGGACCTATGGCTACACCTTC.

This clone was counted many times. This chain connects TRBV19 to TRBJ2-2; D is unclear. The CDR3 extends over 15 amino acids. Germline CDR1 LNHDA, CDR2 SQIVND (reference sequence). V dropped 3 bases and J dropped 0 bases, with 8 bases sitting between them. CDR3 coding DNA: TGTGCCAGTAGTATTTCACCAGCGAACACCGGGGAGCTGTTTTTT. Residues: CASSISPANTGELFF. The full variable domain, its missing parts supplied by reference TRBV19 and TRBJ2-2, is DGGITQSPKYLFRKEGQNVTLSCEQNLNHDAMYWYRQDPGQGLRLIYYSQIVNDFQKGDIAEGYSVSREKKESFPLTVTSAQKNPTAFYLCASSISPANTGELFFGEGSRLTVL.

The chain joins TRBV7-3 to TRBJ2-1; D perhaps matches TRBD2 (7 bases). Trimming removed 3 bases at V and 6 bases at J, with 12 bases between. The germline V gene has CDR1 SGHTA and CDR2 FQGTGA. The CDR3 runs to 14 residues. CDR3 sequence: CASSLWGGGNEQFF. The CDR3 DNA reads TGTGCCAGCAGCTTGTGGGGGGGCGGCAATGAGCAGTTCTTC.

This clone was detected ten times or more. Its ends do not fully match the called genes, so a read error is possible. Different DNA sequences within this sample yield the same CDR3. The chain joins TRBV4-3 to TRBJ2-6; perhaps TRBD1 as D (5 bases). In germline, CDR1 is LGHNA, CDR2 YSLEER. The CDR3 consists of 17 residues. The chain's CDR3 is CASSQEGLFSGANVLTF. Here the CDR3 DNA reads TGCGCCAGCAGCCAAGAAGGTCTGTTCTCTGGGGCCAACGTCCTGACCTTC.

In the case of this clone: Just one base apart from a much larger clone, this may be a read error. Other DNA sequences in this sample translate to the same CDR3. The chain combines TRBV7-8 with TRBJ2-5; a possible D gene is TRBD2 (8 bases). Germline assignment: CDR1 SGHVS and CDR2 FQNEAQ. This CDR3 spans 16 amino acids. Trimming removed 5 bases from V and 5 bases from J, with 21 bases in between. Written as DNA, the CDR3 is TGTGCCAGCAGCCCCCGGGGGGGTGCAGGGGGGGAGACCCAGTACTTC. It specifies CASSPRGGAGGETQYF.

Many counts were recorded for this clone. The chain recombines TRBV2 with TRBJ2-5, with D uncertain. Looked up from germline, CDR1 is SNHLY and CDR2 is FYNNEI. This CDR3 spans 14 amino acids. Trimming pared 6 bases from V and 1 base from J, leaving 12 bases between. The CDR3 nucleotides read TGTGCCAGCAGCCCTGGCCGGGCCCAAGAGACCCAGTACTTC. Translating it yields CASSPGRAQETQYF.

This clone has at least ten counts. The CDR3 here is CASIARDTQYF. CDR3 in DNA: TGTGCCAGCATAGCGAGAGATACGCAGTATTTT. The gene calls are TRBV2 and TRBJ2-3; tentative D call: TRBD2 (5 bases). The V gene lost 7 bases and the J gene lost 5 bases, with 7 bases spanning the gap. This CDR3 contains 11 residues. Per germline, CDR1 SNHLY and CDR2 FYNNEI. Looking up the rest from reference TRBV2 and TRBJ2-3 gives the full variable domain: EPEVTQTPSHQVTQMGQEVILRCVPISNHLYFYWYRQILGQKVEFLVSFYNNEISEKSEIFDDQFSVERPDGSNFTLKIRSTKLEDSAMYFCASIARDTQYFGPGTRLTVL.

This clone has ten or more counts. CDR3 sequence reads: CASSRPPGTSGSGYIQYF. The DNA for the CDR3 is TGTGCCAGCAGCCGTCCACCCGGGACTAGCGGGAGTGGTTACATTCAGTACTTC. This chain connects TRBV6-1 to TRBJ2-4; 14 bases line up with TRBD2. CDR1 MNHNS and CDR2 SASEGT come from the germline V gene. Losses at the gene ends were 6 bases for V and 8 bases for J; bases not matched to a gene: 15. This CDR3 is built from 18 residues.

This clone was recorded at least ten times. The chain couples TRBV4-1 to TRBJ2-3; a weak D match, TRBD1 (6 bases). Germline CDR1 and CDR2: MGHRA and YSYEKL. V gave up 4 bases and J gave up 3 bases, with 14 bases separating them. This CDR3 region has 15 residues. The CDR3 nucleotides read TGCGCCAGCAGCCGAGACAGGTGGGGGACAGATACGCAGTATTTT. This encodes CASSRDRWGTDTQYF.

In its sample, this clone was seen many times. CDR3 in DNA: TGTGCCAGTACCAAACTATCAGGGGGTGGTCGGCCCCAGCATTTT. It is translated as CASTKLSGGGRPQHF. The chain joins TRBV19 to TRBJ1-5, with 7 bases lining up with TRBD1. J was trimmed by 9 bases and V by 7 bases; bases with no gene match: 15. Germline CDR1 reads LNHDA; CDR2 reads SQIVND (reference sequence). The CDR3 covers 15 residues. The full variable domain, completed using reference TRBV19 and TRBJ1-5, is DGGITQSPKYLFRKEGQNVTLSCEQNLNHDAMYWYRQDPGQGLRLIYYSQIVNDFQKGDIAEGYSVSREKKESFPLTVTSAQKNPTAFYLCASTKLSGGGRPQHFGDGTRLSIL.